The 26 T cell receptor beta chains presented below share a single source sample, sequenced in a study of cytomegalovirus exposure and HLA in healthy donors. A multiplex PCR was run with 60 Vbeta primers and 13 Jbeta primers. Generated by immunoSEQ multiplex PCR, the TCRdb table keeps only in-frame clones and is missing some. The table lists around 140,000 clones, about four fifths of them singletons. What was sequenced was PBMCs. Receptor source: a woman aged 40 to 55 in good health and CMV-seropositive.

The V gene is TRBV11-2, the J gene TRBJ2-7, with TRBD1 identical over 7 bases. This CDR3 region has 14 residues. V lost 1 base to trimming and J lost 5 bases; unmatched junction nucleotides: 5. In germline, CDR1 is SGHAT, CDR2 FQNNGV. This chain's CDR3 is CASSLVTGLNEQYF. The CDR3 nucleotides are TGTGCCAGCAGCTTAGTGACAGGGCTCAACGAGCAGTACTTC. The full variable domain, in which reference TRBV11-2 and TRBJ2-7 provide the parts outside the CDR3, is EAGVAQSPRYKIIEKRQSVAFWCNPISGHATLYWYQQILGQGPKLLIQFQNNGVVDDSQLPKDRFSAERLKGVDSTLKIQPAKLEDSAVYLCASSLVTGLNEQYFGPGTRLTVT.

J is TRBJ2-7 and V is TRBV19; 7 bases agree with TRBD1. The CDR3 loop spans 14 amino acids. Trimming cost V 4 bases and J 2 bases; bases outside gene matches: 5. Germline loops: CDR1 LNHDA, CDR2 SQIVND (reference sequence). The CDR3, as DNA: TGTGCCAGTAGTAAAACAGGGGTCCCCTACGAGCAGTACTTC. This translates into CASSKTGVPYEQYF.

V and J are TRBV29-1 and TRBJ2-5; 9 nucleotides align to TRBD1. The CDR3 loop spans 14 amino acids. The junction had 5 bases not matched to a gene; V was cut back by 3 bases and J by 3 bases. The germline V gene encodes CDR1 SQVTM and CDR2 ANQGSEA. The CDR3 bases are TGCAGCGTTGACCCAGGACAGGGGAAAGAGACCCAGTACTTC. This encodes CSVDPGQGKETQYF.

As regards this clone: One junction end does not reproduce the germline sequence, and a read error may be involved. CDR3 nucleotide sequence: TGTTCCAGCAGCTTAGGCGGGACAGGGTCTAATGAAAAACTGTTTTTT. Translation: CSSSLGGTGSNEKLFF. This chain uses TRBV7-9 with TRBJ1-4, with 9 positions matching TRBD1. This CDR3 has 16 residues. Germline-derived CDR1 and CDR2 are SEHNR and FQNEAQ (reference sequence).

V is TRBV11-2 and J is TRBJ1-6; D not certain. CDR3 length: 11 residues. CDR1 is SGHAT, CDR2 FQNNGV, per germline. Trimming stripped 11 bases from V and 7 bases from J, with 9 bases between. CDR3: CARPRNSPLHF. The CDR3 coding sequence is TGTGCCCGCCCCCGGAATTCACCCCTCCACTTT.

This chain links TRBV29-1 with TRBJ2-5; 8 nucleotides line up with TRBD2. This CDR3 region has 13 residues. The trim removed 7 bases at V and 4 bases at J, leaving 8 bases unmatched. Germline V gives CDR1 SQVTM, CDR2 ANQGSEA. The DNA for the CDR3 is TGCAGCGCCCGCAGCCTAGCGGGAGAGACCCAGTACTTC. Amino acids: CSARSLAGETQYF.

The chain uses TRBV19 and TRBJ2-3; tentative D call: TRBD1 (6 bases). CDR1 LNHDA and CDR2 SQIVND come from the germline V gene (reference sequence). Trimming took off 1 base at V and 6 bases at J, with 17 bases between the two ends. The CDR3 length is 16 residues. CDR3 DNA: TGTGCCAGTAGTATAGTACAGGGTTTAGGGGTCGATACGCAGTATTTT. This translates into CASSIVQGLGVDTQYF.

The rearrangement joins TRBV10-1 to TRBJ2-2; tentatively, D is TRBD1 (6 bases). V gave up 0 bases and J gave up 4 bases, with 9 bases separating them. From germline, CDR1 is WNHNN and CDR2 SYGVQD (reference sequence). The CDR3 runs 15 residues. CDR3: CASSESQGGTGELFF. The CDR3 DNA is TGCGCCAGCAGTGAGTCACAGGGCGGCACCGGGGAGCTGTTTTTT.

The genes are TRBV6-5 and TRBJ2-5; D possibly corresponds to TRBD1 (6 bases). The length of the CDR3 is 14 residues. Germline CDR1 is MNHEY and CDR2 is SVGAGI. V lost 8 bases, J lost 5 bases, and 18 bases lay in between. DNA of the CDR3: TGTGCCAGCTCCCCACAGGGATTCGGGGAGACCCAGTACTTC. Residues: CASSPQGFGETQYF.

The chain has TRBV28 and TRBJ2-3; 11 positions agree with TRBD2. This CDR3 is 16 amino acids long. Germline loops: CDR1 MDHEN, CDR2 SYDVKM. The V gene end was trimmed by 6 bases and the J gene end by 0 bases; junction bases not matched to a gene: 5. The CDR3: CASSSSGRSSTDTQYF. Here the CDR3 DNA reads TGTGCCAGCAGCTCTAGCGGGAGGTCGAGCACAGATACGCAGTATTTT.

The rearrangement links TRBV5-6 to TRBJ2-3; D gene uncertain. Trimming cost V 1 base and J 1 base, with 7 bases left between them. The CDR3 runs to 14 residues. The germline CDR1 and CDR2 sequences are SGHDT and YYEEEE. The chain's CDR3 is CASSLPGRTDTQYF. CDR3 DNA sequence: TGTGCCAGCAGCTTGCCAGGTCGCACAGATACGCAGTATTTT.

CDR3 in DNA: TGCAGCGTTGCCCAACGGGACAGGGCCTCCTACGAGCAGTACTTC. Translating it yields CSVAQRDRASYEQYF. This chain joins TRBV29-1 and TRBJ2-7, with TRBD1 matching over 9 bases. Trimming removed 4 bases from V and 0 bases from J; junction bases left unmatched: 7. The length of the CDR3 is 15 residues. Germline V gives CDR1 SQVTM, CDR2 ANQGSEA.

The chain links TRBV2 to TRBJ2-2, with 12 bases identical to TRBD2. V was pared by 10 bases and J by 1 base, with 10 bases of the junction left unmatched. Germline values: CDR1 SNHLY, CDR2 FYNNEI. The CDR3 runs to 17 residues. CDR3 bases: TGTGCCACCACGGGACTAGCGGGCCAAGGGAACACCGGGGAGCTGTTTTTT. Amino acid sequence: CATTGLAGQGNTGELFF.

V usage is TRBV10-2 and J usage is TRBJ2-7; 9 bases fit TRBD2. The CDR3 contains 14 residues. Germline V gene data show CDR1 as WSHSY and CDR2 as SAAADI. V lost 10 bases and J lost 2; bases outside the gene matches: 9. CDR3 region: CATSGSGRAYEQYF. DNA of the CDR3: TGCGCCACCTCGGGTAGCGGGAGAGCCTACGAGCAGTACTTC.

This chain joins TRBV6-5 and TRBJ2-7; 10 nucleotides agree with TRBD1. The CDR3 spans 14 residues. Germline lookup yields CDR1 MNHEY and CDR2 SVGAGI. The trim removed 6 bases at V and 5 bases at J, leaving 7 bases unmatched. CDR3 sequence reads: CASRTGTGADEQYF. CDR3 nucleotide sequence: TGTGCCAGCAGAACCGGGACAGGGGCGGACGAGCAGTACTTC.

The chain joins TRBV28 to TRBJ2-7; possible D gene TRBD1, 8 bases. V lost 4 bases and J lost 3, with 13 bases in between. Germline lookup yields CDR1 MDHEN and CDR2 SYDVKM. The CDR3 covers 14 residues. CDR3 residues: CASSSTGEGYEQYF. The CDR3 DNA is TGTGCCAGCAGTTCGACAGGGGAGGGCTACGAGCAGTACTTC. The full variable domain, rest sourced from reference TRBV28 and TRBJ2-7, is DVKVTQSSRYLVKRTGEKVFLECVQDMDHENMFWYRQDPGLGLRLIYFSYDVKMKEKGDIPEGYSVSREKKERFSLILESASTNQTSMYLCASSSTGEGYEQYFGPGTRLTVT.

This chain connects TRBV19 to TRBJ2-1; 14 bases map to TRBD2. CDR3 length: 16 amino acids. J was trimmed by 8 bases and V by 5 bases; bases with no gene match: 8. The germline V gene encodes CDR1 LNHDA and CDR2 SQIVND (reference sequence). The CDR3 DNA follows: TGTGCCAGTAGTGCCACGACTAGCGGGAGGGGGGATGAGCAGTTCTTC. Protein sequence: CASSATTSGRGDEQFF.

This clone appeared a single time. This chain links TRBV5-4 with TRBJ2-5; 8 bases line up with TRBD1. CDR1 and CDR2 (germline): SGHNT, YYREEE (reference sequence). V lost 0 bases to trimming and J lost 3 bases; unmatched junction nucleotides: 4. This CDR3 has 15 residues. The DNA of the CDR3 is TGTGCCAGCAGCTTGGCCCAGGGGGCGAAAGAGACCCAGTACTTC. Translation gives CASSLAQGAKETQYF.

This chain connects TRBV6-5 to TRBJ2-7, with a possible D match to TRBD2 (6 bases). The germline gives CDR1 MNHEY, CDR2 SVGAGI. Trimming shortened V by 8 bases and J by 4 bases, and 18 bases separated the two germline ends. The CDR3 has 14 amino acids. The CDR3 here is CASSDGGGRYEQYF. In DNA form, the CDR3 reads TGTGCCAGCTCGGACGGTGGAGGGCGGTACGAGCAGTACTTC.

V gene TRBV6-6 combines with J gene TRBJ2-1; no definite D call. The CDR3 loop spans 16 amino acids. Trimming took off 6 bases at V and 0 bases at J, with 15 bases between the two ends. Germline lookup yields CDR1 MNHNY and CDR2 SVGAGI (reference sequence). The CDR3 DNA sequence: TGTGCCAGCAGACCCCGTCAGGTAGGCTCCTACAATGAGCAGTTCTTC. It specifies CASRPRQVGSYNEQFF.

The chain carries TRBV7-9 and TRBJ2-7; the D gene is possibly TRBD2 (6 bases). The CDR3 sequence is 17 residues long. V was cut by 0 bases and J by 5 bases, with 20 bases left in between. Germline lookup yields CDR1 SEHNR and CDR2 FQNEAQ (reference sequence). The CDR3 sequence is CASSLANRHTSQDEQYF. The CDR3 nucleotides read TGTGCCAGCAGCTTAGCGAATCGGCACACTAGCCAGGACGAGCAGTACTTC.

The V call is TRBV5-5, the J call TRBJ2-5; 9 bases align to TRBD1. V was clipped by 4 bases and J by 4 bases; unmatched bases: 8. Germline CDR1 and CDR2: SGHKS and YYEKEE (reference sequence). The CDR3 length is 15 residues. The CDR3 region is CASSMEEGQGETQYF. CDR3 bases: TGTGCCAGCAGCATGGAGGAGGGACAGGGAGAGACCCAGTACTTC.

V gene TRBV2 combines with J gene TRBJ1-2; 9 nucleotides line up with TRBD1. The CDR3 is made up of 12 amino acids. J gave up 6 bases and V 5 bases, and 1 base lay outside the gene matches. Germline V gene sequence: CDR1 SNHLY, CDR2 FYNNEI. The CDR3 region is CASSRDRDGYTF. The CDR3 DNA reads TGTGCCAGCAGTAGGGACAGGGATGGCTACACCTTC.

This clone has more than one count but fewer than ten. The DNA of the CDR3 is TGTGCCAGCAGCGGCACGACAGGGGGCGATGGCTACACCTTC. It codes for CASSGTTGGDGYTF. J is TRBJ1-2 and V is TRBV11-3, with 10 nucleotides matching TRBD1. This CDR3 is built from 14 residues. The trim removed 5 bases at V and 6 bases at J, leaving 6 bases unmatched. Germline V gives CDR1 SGHNT, CDR2 YENEEA.

J is TRBJ1-1 and V is TRBV15, with no clear D. The CDR3 is 15 amino acids. Germline V lookup: CDR1 LNHNV, CDR2 YYDKDF (reference sequence). V lost 10 bases and J 3 bases, leaving 21 bases between the germline ends. CDR3: CAIAEILGPYTEAFF. The CDR3 DNA follows: TGTGCCATCGCAGAGATCCTTGGGCCTTACACTGAAGCTTTCTTT. The variable domain in full, with the rest retrieved from reference TRBV15 and TRBJ1-1, is DAMVIQNPRYQVTQFGKPVTLSCSQTLNHNVMYWYQQKSSQAPKLLFHYYDKDFNNEADTPDNFQSRRPNTSFCFLDIRSPGLGDTAMYLCAIAEILGPYTEAFFGQGTRLTVV.

The V call is TRBV19, the J call TRBJ1-4, with 9 nucleotides matching TRBD1. CDR3 length equals 16 residues. V gave up 5 bases and J gave up 8 bases; unmatched junction bases: 12. Germline V gene lookup returns CDR1 LNHDA and CDR2 SQIVND (reference sequence). In DNA, the CDR3 is TGTGCCAGTAGTCCACGAGGGGGGACAGGGAGGGAAAAACTGTTTTTT. It specifies CASSPRGGTGREKLFF.